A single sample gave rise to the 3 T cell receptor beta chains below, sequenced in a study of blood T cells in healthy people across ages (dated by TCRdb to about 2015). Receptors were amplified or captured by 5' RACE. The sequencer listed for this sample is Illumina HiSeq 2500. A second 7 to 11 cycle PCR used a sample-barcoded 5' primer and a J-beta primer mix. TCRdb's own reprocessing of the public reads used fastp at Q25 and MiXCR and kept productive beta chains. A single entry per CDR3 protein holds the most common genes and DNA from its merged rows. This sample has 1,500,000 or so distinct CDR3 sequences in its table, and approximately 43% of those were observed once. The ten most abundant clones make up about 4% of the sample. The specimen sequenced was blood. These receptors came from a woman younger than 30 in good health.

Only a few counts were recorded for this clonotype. The CDR3 protein is CAWSDDRGYNEQFF. CDR3 coding DNA: TGTGCCTGGAGTGATGACAGGGGGTACAATGAGCAGTTCTTC. V gene TRBV30 combines with J gene TRBJ2-1; 9 bases agree with TRBD1. Germline V CDR1 and CDR2: GTSNPN, SVGIG (reference sequence). V trimming: 1 base; J trimming: 4 bases; junction bases outside the gene matches: 2. The CDR3 covers 14 residues.

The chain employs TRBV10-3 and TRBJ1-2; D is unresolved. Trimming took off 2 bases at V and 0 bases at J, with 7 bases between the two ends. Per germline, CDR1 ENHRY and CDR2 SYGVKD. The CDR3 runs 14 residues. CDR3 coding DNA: TGTGCCATCAGTGAGAGGCAGACTAACTATGGCTACACCTTC. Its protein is CAISERQTNYGYTF.

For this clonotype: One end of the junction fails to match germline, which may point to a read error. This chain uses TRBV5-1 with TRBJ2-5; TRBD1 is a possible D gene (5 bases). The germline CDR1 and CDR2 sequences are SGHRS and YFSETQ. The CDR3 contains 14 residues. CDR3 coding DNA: TGCGCCAGCAGCTTGGCCTCCAGGGTAGAGACCCTGTACTTC. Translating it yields CASSLASRVETLYF.